The entry below gives a single T cell receptor (beta chain) sequence along with its context. Its antigen is as yet unknown. CD8+ and CD4+ T cells from blood underwent TCR beta sequencing. While CD8+ and CD4+ T cells were isolated negatively, TEMRA cells were enriched by FACS. This entry comes from a study of CD8 T cells in Susac syndrome. The authors reverse transcribed about 0.5 to 1 ug RNA with random hexamers. By means of immunoSEQ multiplex PCR, TCR beta CDR3 spanning 54 Vbeta and 13 Jbeta underwent amplification. TCRdb passed the immunoSEQ multiplex PCR reads through MiXCR, listing each CDR3 protein once. This sample has about 52,000 distinct CDR3 sequences; 93% occur once, and the top ten carry 0.4% to 0.55%. Whole-study results and caveats: Acknowledgment was made by the study that its TCR sequencing and HLA analysis involved a relatively small number of individuals.

The V gene's germline CDR1 is PRHDT and CDR2 FYEKMQ (reference sequence). The CDR3 covers 17 residues. V lost 2 bases to trimming and J lost 5 bases, with 21 bases between them. What was sequenced was CD8+ T cells from PBMCs. The source is a human donor with multiple sclerosis. The chain links TRBV13 to TRBJ2-5; D possibly matches TRBD1 or TRBD2 (6 bases each). CDR3 nucleotides: TGTGCCAGCAGCTTATATGGGGGCCGAAAGGAGGGGGAGACCCAGTACTTC. The encoded protein is CASSLYGGRKEGETQYF.